This T cell receptor beta chain was documented in a study of shared clonotypes between healthy human individuals. For the study at large: Per donor, CD8 memory used one plate, CD8 naive used two, CD4 memory used three and CD4 naive used three.

As handled by the study authors: Junction-only sequences without quality scores were provided by ImmunoSEQ, so filtering was different. TCRdb keeps only in-frame clones here, not all; method: immunoSEQ multiplex PCR. The DNA gave D and trimming, while V, J and clone size come from that table. The sample contains under 850,000 clones, approximately 92% of which appear only once. Germline loops: CDR1 SGHAT, CDR2 FQNNGV. Trimming removed 2 bases from V and 8 bases from J; junction bases left unmatched: 5. The CDR3 has 14 amino acids. As defined, naive CD8 cells were CD45RO-negative and positively selected for CCR7, with terminally differentiated effector memory CD45RA+ cells excluded.

The clonotype originates from a man younger than 45 in good health. The chain is built from TRBV11-2 and TRBJ2-1; the match to TRBD2 covers 8 bases. Input material: naive CD8+ T cells sorted from blood. The CDR3 sequence: CASSLPGGVHEQFF. CDR3 sequence (DNA): TGTGCCAGCAGCTTACCGGGAGGGGTGCATGAGCAGTTCTTC.